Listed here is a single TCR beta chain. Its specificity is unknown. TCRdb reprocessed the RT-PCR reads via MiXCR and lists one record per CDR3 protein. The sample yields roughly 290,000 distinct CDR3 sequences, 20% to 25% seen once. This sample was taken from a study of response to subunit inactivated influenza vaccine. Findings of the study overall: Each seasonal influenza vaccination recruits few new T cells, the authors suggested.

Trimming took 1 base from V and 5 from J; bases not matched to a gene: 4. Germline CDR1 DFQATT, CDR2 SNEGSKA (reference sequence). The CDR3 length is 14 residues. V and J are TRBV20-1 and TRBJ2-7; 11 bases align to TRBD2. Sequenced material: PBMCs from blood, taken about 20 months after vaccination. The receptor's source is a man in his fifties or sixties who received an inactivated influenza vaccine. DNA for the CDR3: TGCAGTGCTAGAGCTAGCGGGAGGCTCGACGAGCAGTACTTC. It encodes CSARASGRLDEQYF.